This T cell receptor (beta chain) was identified in a study of cytomegalovirus exposure and HLA in healthy donors. The V segment lost 3 bases and the J segment 0 bases; nucleotides outside the gene matches: 7. Looked up from germline, CDR1 is SGHRS and CDR2 is YFSETQ. The CDR3 runs 17 residues. The PCR employed 60 Vbeta primers together with 13 Jbeta primers. Assay: immunoSEQ multiplex PCR; the TCRdb copy retains only in-frame clones and omits some. The data contain 150,000 to 200,000 clones, 60% to 80% of them singletons. The sequence was collected from a man between 18 and 35 years old in good health and CMV-seropositive. The source material was PBMCs. V is TRBV5-1 and J is TRBJ2-1, with 9 bases aligning to TRBD2. CDR3 protein: CASSWGGSGGSYNEQFF. DNA of the CDR3: TGCGCCAGCAGCTGGGGAGGTAGCGGGGGCTCCTACAATGAGCAGTTCTTC.